These T cell receptor beta chains were read from a single sample in a study of blood T cell repertoires in COVID-19. The repertoire was sequenced with immunoSEQ multiplex PCR; TCRdb's copy has only in-frame clones and lacks some. The data show about 62,000 clones, over 70% seen once. The source material was peripheral blood. The origin of the receptors is a human donor in a cohort sampled during active COVID-19. The CDR3 runs from the conserved cysteine through the conserved F or W. The D gene is left open where the match is weak. Size values are once, few and many counts, or a class for expanded clones, and some rows have none.

clone size: NA
V gene: TRBV2
J gene: TRBJ2-7
D gene: NA
CDR3 DNA: TGTGCCACCTCGGGGAGCACCTACGAGCAGTACTTC
CDR3 protein: CATSGSTYEQYF

clone size: few
V gene: TRBV4-1
J gene: TRBJ2-3
D gene: TRBD2
CDR3 DNA: TGCGCCAGCAGCCAACGGGAGGCTAGCACAGATACGCAGTATTTT
CDR3 protein: CASSQREASTDTQYF

clone size: NA
V gene: TRBV11-3
J gene: TRBJ2-1
D gene: NA
CDR3 DNA: TGTGCCAGCAGTAGAAGCGACAATGAGCAGTTCTTC
CDR3 protein: CASSRSDNEQFF

clone size: NA
V gene: TRBV3-1/TRBV3-2
J gene: TRBJ1-2
D gene: TRBD1
CDR3 DNA: TGTGCCAGCAGCCCCCGGACAGGGTCTAACTATGGCTACACCTTC
CDR3 protein: CASSPRTGSNYGYTF

clone size: NA
V gene: TRBV4-1
J gene: TRBJ2-3
D gene: TRBD2
CDR3 DNA: TGCGCCAGCAGCCTCCGACGACTAGCGGCTCAGAAAAGCACAGATACGCAGTATTTT
CDR3 protein: CASSLRRLAAQKSTDTQYF

clone size: few
V gene: TRBV29-1
J gene: TRBJ1-2
D gene: TRBD1
CDR3 DNA: TGCAGCGTTGAAGATTCCGGGACAGAGACCTATGGCTACACCTTC
CDR3 protein: CSVEDSGTETYGYTF

clone size: NA
V gene: TRBV12-5
J gene: TRBJ2-3
D gene: NA
CDR3 DNA: TGTGCTAGTGGTTTCTCGTCCACAGATACGCAGTATTTT
CDR3 protein: CASGFSSTDTQYF

clone size: NA
V gene: TRBV20-1
J gene: TRBJ2-1
D gene: TRBD1
CDR3 DNA: TGCAGTGCTAGGAAGGGGGCTGAGCAGTTCTTC
CDR3 protein: CSARKGAEQFF

clone size: NA
V gene: TRBV7-9
J gene: TRBJ1-1
D gene: TRBD1
CDR3 DNA: TGTGCCAGCAGCCCACTAGACAGGGGATTTTTCTTT
CDR3 protein: CASSPLDRGFFF

clone size: NA
V gene: TRBV11-2
J gene: TRBJ1-5
D gene: NA
CDR3 DNA: TGTGCCAGCAGCTTATCAGGGAATCAGCCCCAGCATTTT
CDR3 protein: CASSLSGNQPQHF

clone size: NA
V gene: TRBV29-1
J gene: TRBJ2-7
D gene: TRBD1
CDR3 DNA: TGCAGCGTTGAGACAGGGACGGGCGAGCAGTACTTC
CDR3 protein: CSVETGTGEQYF

clone size: NA
V gene: TRBV7-9
J gene: TRBJ2-7
D gene: TRBD1
CDR3 DNA: TGTGCCAGCAGCCGCATCAGGGGGTATGACTACGAGCAGTACTTC
CDR3 protein: CASSRIRGYDYEQYF

clone size: NA
V gene: TRBV7-9
J gene: TRBJ2-7
D gene: TRBD1
CDR3 DNA: TGTGCCAGCAGCCCCCTCCGGACAGGGGACGAGCAGTACTTC
CDR3 protein: CASSPLRTGDEQYF

clone size: NA
V gene: TRBV30
J gene: TRBJ2-7
D gene: TRBD1
CDR3 DNA: TGTGCCTGGAGTGCTGGACAGGGGCGATCCTACGAGCAGTACTTC
CDR3 protein: CAWSAGQGRSYEQYF

clone size: NA
V gene: TRBV29-1
J gene: TRBJ1-2
D gene: TRBD1
CDR3 DNA: TGCAGCGTCAGACAGGGGAACTATGGCTACACCTTC
CDR3 protein: CSVRQGNYGYTF

clone size: NA
V gene: TRBV5-4
J gene: TRBJ1-4
D gene: TRBD1
CDR3 DNA: TGTGCCAGCAGAGCCGGGACAGGGGACGAAAAACTGTTTTTT
CDR3 protein: CASRAGTGDEKLFF

clone size: NA
V gene: TRBV12-3/TRBV12-4
J gene: TRBJ2-7
D gene: TRBD1
CDR3 DNA: TGTGCCAGCAGCTCGACAGGGATTAACGAGCAGTACTTC
CDR3 protein: CASSSTGINEQYF

clone size: few
V gene: TRBV18
J gene: TRBJ2-7
D gene: NA
CDR3 DNA: TGTGCCAGCTCAATCTCCGGGATGGAAGACGAGCAGTACTTC
CDR3 protein: CASSISGMEDEQYF

clone size: NA
V gene: TRBV2
J gene: TRBJ1-2
D gene: TRBD1
CDR3 DNA: TGTGCCAGCAGAGCGTCAAATGTGAGGACAGGGGCCTGGGCGGGCTATGGCTACACCTTT
CDR3 protein: CASRASNVRTGAWAGYGYTF

clone size: NA
V gene: TRBV5-1
J gene: TRBJ2-3
D gene: TRBD2
CDR3 DNA: TGCGCCAGCAGCTTGGAGCTAGCGGGGGCCGGCACAGATACGCAGTATTTT
CDR3 protein: CASSLELAGAGTDTQYF

clone size: NA
V gene: TRBV5-1
J gene: TRBJ2-7
D gene: TRBD1
CDR3 DNA: TGCGCCAGCAGCCCCCGGGGACAGGGCTACGAGCAGTACTTC
CDR3 protein: CASSPRGQGYEQYF

clone size: NA
V gene: TRBV12-3/TRBV12-4
J gene: TRBJ2-2
D gene: NA
CDR3 DNA: TGTGCCAGCAGTTTAGTGTGGGGGGAGACGGTTTTT
CDR3 protein: CASSLVWGETVF

clone size: NA
V gene: TRBV11-2
J gene: TRBJ2-7
D gene: NA
CDR3 DNA: TGTGCCAGCAGTAAGGACATCCGCGAGCAGTACTTC
CDR3 protein: CASSKDIREQYF

clone size: NA
V gene: TRBV20-1
J gene: TRBJ2-3
D gene: NA
CDR3 DNA: TGCAGTGCTAGTGAGAGACAACGGCCCTTCACAGATACGCAGTATTTT
CDR3 protein: CSASERQRPFTDTQYF

clone size: NA
V gene: TRBV30
J gene: TRBJ1-1
D gene: NA
CDR3 DNA: TGTGCCTGGAGTGTCGGACATGGAGAGTTGCACACTGAAGCTTTCTTT
CDR3 protein: CAWSVGHGELHTEAFF

clone size: NA
V gene: TRBV5-4
J gene: TRBJ2-3
D gene: NA
CDR3 DNA: TGTGCCAGCAGCTTGGCCAGCGGGAGCACAGATACGCAGTATTTT
CDR3 protein: CASSLASGSTDTQYF